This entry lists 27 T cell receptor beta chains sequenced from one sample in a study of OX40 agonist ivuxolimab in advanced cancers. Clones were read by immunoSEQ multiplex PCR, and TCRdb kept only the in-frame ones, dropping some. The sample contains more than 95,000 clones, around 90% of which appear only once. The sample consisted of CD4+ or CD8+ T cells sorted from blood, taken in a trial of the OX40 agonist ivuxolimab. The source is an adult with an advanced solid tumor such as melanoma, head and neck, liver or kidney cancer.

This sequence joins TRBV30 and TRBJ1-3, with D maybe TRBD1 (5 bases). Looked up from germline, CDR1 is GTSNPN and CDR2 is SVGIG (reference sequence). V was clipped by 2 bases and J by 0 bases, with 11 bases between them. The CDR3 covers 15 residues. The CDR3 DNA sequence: TGTGCCTGGAGTACCGGGACCGGCTCTGGAAACACCATATATTTT. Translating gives CAWSTGTGSGNTIYF. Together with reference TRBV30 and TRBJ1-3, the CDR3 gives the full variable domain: SQTIHQWPATLVQPVGSPLSLECTVEGTSNPNLYWYRQAAGRGLQLLFYSVGIGQISSEVPQNLSASRPQDRQFILSSKKLLLSDSGFYLCAWSTGTGSGNTIYFGEGSWLTVV.

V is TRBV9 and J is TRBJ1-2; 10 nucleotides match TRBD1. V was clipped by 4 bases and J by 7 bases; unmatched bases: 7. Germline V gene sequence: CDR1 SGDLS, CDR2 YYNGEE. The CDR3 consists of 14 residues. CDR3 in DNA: TGTGCCAGCAGCTCCCGGGACAGGGGCCGTGGCTACACCTTC. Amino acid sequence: CASSSRDRGRGYTF. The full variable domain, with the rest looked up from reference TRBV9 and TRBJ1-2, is DSGVTQTPKHLITATGQRVTLRCSPRSGDLSVYWYQQSLDQGLQFLIQYYNGEERAKGNILERFSAQQFPDLHSELNLSSLELGDSALYFCASSSRDRGRGYTFGSGTRLTVV.

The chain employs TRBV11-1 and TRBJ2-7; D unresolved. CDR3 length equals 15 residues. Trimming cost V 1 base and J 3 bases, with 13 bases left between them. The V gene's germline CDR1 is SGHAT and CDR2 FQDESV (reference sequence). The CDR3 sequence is CASSLGEEIFYEQYF. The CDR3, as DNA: TGTGCCAGCAGCTTAGGGGAAGAGATTTTCTACGAGCAGTACTTC.

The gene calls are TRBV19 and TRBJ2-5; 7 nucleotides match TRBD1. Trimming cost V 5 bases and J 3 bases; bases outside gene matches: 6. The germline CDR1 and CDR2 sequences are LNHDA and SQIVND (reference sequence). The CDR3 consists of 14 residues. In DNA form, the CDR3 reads TGTGCCAGTAGTCTGCGGACAGGAAAAGAGACCCAGTACTTC. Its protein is CASSLRTGKETQYF.

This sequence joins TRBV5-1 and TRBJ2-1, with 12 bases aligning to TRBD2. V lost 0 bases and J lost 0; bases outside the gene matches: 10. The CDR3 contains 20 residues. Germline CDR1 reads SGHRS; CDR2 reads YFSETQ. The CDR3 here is CASSLATGLAGGSSYNEQFF. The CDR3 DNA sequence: TGCGCCAGCAGCTTGGCCACTGGGCTAGCGGGGGGGAGCTCCTACAATGAGCAGTTCTTC.

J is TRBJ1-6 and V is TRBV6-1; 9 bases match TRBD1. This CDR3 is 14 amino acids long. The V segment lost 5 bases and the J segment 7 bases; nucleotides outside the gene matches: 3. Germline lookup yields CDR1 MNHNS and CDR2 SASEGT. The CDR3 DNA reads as TGTGCCAGCAGTAATGGACAGGGGAATTCACCCCTCCACTTT. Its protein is CASSNGQGNSPLHF.

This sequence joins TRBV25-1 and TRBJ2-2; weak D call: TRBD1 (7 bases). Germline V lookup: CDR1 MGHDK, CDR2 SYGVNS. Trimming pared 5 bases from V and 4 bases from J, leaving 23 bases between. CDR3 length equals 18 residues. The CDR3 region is CASSRSQGRSISTGELFF. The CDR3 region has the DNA TGTGCCAGCAGTCGATCACAGGGGAGGTCGATAAGCACCGGGGAGCTGTTTTTT.

CDR3 coding DNA: TGTGCCAGCACCCCCCCACAAGGGAACATGAACACTGAAGCTTTCTTT. Translating gives CASTPPQGNMNTEAFF. The chain employs TRBV7-9 and TRBJ1-1; D gene unclear. V shed 7 bases and J shed 0 bases, with 18 bases lying between them. In germline, CDR1 is SEHNR, CDR2 FQNEAQ (reference sequence). The CDR3 runs 16 residues.

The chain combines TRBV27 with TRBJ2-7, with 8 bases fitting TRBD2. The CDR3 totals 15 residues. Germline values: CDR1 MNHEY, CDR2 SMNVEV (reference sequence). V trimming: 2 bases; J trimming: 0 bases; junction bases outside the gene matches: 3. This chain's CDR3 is CASSLGAGGSYEQYF. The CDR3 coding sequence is TGTGCCAGCAGTTTAGGCGCGGGGGGCTCCTACGAGCAGTACTTC.

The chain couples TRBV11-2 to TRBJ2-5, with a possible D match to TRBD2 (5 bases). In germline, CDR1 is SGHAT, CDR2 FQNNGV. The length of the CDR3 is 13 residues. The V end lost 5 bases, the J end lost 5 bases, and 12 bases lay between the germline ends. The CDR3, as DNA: TGTGCCAGCAGCGCCATGACGGGGGAGACCCAGTACTTC. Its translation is CASSAMTGETQYF.

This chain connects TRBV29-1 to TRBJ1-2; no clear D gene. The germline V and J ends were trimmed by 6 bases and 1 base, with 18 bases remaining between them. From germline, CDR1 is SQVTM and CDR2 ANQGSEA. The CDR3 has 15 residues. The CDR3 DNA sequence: TGCAGCGTGGGAGCAGGAGGGCGGGATAACTATGGCTACACCTTC. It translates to CSVGAGGRDNYGYTF.

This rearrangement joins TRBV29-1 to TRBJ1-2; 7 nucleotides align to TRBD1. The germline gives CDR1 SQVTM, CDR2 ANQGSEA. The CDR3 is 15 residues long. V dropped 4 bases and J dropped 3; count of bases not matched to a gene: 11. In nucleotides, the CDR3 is TGCAGCGTTGGCGGGACAGAGGATGTCGACTATGGCTACACCTTC. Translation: CSVGGTEDVDYGYTF.

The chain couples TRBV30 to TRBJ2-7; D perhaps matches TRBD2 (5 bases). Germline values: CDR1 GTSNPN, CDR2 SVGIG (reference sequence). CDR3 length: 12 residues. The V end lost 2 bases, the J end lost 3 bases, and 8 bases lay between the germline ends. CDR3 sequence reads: CAWSRGFYEQYF. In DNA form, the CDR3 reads TGTGCCTGGAGTCGGGGATTCTACGAGCAGTACTTC.

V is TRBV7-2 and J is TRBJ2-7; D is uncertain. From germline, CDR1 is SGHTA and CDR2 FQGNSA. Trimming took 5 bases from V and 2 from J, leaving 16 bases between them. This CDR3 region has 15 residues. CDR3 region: CASSGRDLTAYEQYF. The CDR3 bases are TGTGCCAGCAGCGGGCGAGACTTAACCGCCTACGAGCAGTACTTC.

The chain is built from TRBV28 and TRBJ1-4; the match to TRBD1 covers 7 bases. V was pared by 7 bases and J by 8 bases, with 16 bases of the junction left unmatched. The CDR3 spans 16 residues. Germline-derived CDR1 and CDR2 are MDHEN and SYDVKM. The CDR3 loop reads CASTLSRGGAGEKLFF. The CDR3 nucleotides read TGTGCCAGCACCTTATCCAGAGGGGGCGCGGGAGAAAAACTGTTTTTT.

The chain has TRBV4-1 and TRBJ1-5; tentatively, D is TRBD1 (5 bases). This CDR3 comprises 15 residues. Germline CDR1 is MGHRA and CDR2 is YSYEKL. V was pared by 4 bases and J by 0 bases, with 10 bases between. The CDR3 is CASSLDSYSNQPQHF. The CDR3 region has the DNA TGCGCCAGCAGCCTCGACAGCTATAGCAATCAGCCCCAGCATTTT.

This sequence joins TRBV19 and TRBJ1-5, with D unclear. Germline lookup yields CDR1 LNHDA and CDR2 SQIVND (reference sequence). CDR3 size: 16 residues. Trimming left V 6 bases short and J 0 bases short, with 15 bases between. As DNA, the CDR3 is TGTGCCAGTAGCCCAATGATCGGGTATAGCAATCAGCCCCAGCATTTT. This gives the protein CASSPMIGYSNQPQHF.

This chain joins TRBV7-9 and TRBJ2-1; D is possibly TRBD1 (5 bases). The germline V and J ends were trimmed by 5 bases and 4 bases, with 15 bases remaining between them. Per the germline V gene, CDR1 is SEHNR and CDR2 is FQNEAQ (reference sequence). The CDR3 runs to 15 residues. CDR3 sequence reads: CASSTRQHPYNEQFF. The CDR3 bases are TGTGCCAGCAGCACCCGACAGCACCCTTACAATGAGCAGTTCTTC. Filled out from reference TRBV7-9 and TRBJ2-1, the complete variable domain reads DTGVSQNPRHKITKRGQNVTFRCDPISEHNRLYWYRQTLGQGPEFLTYFQNEAQLEKSRLLSDRFSAERPKGSFSTLEIQRTEQGDSAMYLCASSTRQHPYNEQFFGPGTRLTVL.

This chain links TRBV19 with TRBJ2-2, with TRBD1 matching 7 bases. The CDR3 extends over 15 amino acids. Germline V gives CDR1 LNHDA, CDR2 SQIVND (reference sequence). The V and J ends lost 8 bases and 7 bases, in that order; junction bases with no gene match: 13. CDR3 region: CASGEEGARIGELFF. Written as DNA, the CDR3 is TGTGCCAGTGGGGAAGAGGGGGCGAGGATCGGGGAGCTGTTTTTT.

Written as DNA, the CDR3 is TGTGCCAGCATCCCGACAGGGCTGCACGAGCAGTACTTC. Its protein is CASIPTGLHEQYF. The chain combines TRBV6-5 with TRBJ2-7; 7 positions match TRBD1. Trimming cost V 7 bases and J 5 bases; bases outside gene matches: 8. Looked up from germline, CDR1 is MNHEY and CDR2 is SVGAGI. The CDR3 spans 13 residues.

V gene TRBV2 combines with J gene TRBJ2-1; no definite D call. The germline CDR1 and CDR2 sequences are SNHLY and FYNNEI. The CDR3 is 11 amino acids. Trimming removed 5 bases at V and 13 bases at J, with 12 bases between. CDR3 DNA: TGTGCCAGCAGTTACACAATCCCACAGTTCTTC. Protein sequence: CASSYTIPQFF.

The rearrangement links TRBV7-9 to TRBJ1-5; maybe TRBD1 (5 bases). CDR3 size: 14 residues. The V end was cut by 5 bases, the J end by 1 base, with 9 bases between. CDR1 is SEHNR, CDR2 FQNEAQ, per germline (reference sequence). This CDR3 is CASSRDGSNQPQHF. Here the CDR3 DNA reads TGTGCCAGCAGCAGGGACGGCAGCAATCAGCCCCAGCATTTT.

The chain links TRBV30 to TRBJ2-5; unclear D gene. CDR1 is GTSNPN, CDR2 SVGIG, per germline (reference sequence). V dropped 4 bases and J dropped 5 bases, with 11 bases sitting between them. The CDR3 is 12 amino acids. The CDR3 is CAWNRARETQYF. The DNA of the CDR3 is TGTGCCTGGAATAGAGCAAGGGAGACCCAGTACTTC.

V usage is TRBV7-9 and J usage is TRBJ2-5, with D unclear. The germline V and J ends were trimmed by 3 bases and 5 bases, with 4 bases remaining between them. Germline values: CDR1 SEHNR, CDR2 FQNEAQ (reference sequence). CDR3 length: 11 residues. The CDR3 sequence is CASSFMETQYF. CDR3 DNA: TGTGCCAGCAGCTTTATGGAGACCCAGTACTTC.

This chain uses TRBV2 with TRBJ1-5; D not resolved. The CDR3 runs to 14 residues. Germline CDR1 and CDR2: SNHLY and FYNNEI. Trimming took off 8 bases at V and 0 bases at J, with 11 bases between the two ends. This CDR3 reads CASEAEHSNQPQHF. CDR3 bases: TGTGCCAGCGAAGCGGAGCATAGCAATCAGCCCCAGCATTTT.

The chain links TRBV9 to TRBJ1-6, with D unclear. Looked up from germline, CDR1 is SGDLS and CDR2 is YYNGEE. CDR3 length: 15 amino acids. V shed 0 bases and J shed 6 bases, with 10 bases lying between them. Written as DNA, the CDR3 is TGTGCCAGCAGCGTAGGATCTAAGGGTAATTCACCCCTCCACTTT. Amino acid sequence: CASSVGSKGNSPLHF.

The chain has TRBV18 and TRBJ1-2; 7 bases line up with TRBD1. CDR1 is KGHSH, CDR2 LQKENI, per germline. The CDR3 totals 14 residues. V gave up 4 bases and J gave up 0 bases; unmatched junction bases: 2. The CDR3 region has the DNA TGTGCCAGCTCACGAGACAGGGCTAACTATGGCTACACCTTC. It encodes CASSRDRANYGYTF. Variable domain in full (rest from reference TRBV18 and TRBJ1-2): NAGVMQNPRHLVRRRGQEARLRCSPMKGHSHVYWYRQLPEEGLKFMVYLQKENIIDESGMPKERFSAEFPKEGPSILRIQQVVRGDSAAYFCASSRDRANYGYTFGSGTRLTVV.